Sequencing of this TCR beta chain was carried out in a study of OX40 agonist ivuxolimab in advanced cancers. The overall study: Ivuxolimab is an agonistic anti-OX40 (CD134) antibody, and patients were treated with it.

Overall study results and limits: Near-lowest levels of clonal expansion characterized partial responders at 0.1-3.0 mg/kg. No antigen was identified for the clonally expanded peripheral T cells. Among some nonresponders, normalized T-cell clonal expansion was also low.

Some clones are missing from TCRdb's copy, which holds only in-frame ones; the method was immunoSEQ multiplex PCR. This table holds tens of thousands of clones, 90% to 95% found once. The CDR3 runs to 14 residues. CDR1 MNHEY and CDR2 SMNVEV come from the germline V gene (reference sequence). V was pared by 3 bases and J by 8 bases, with 4 bases of the junction left unmatched. A note on this clone: The antigen is not known.

This TCR derives from an adult with an advanced solid tumor such as melanoma, head and neck, liver or kidney cancer. This material consisted of CD4+ or CD8+ T cells sorted from blood, taken in a trial of the OX40 agonist ivuxolimab. The chain combines TRBV27 with TRBJ1-6; 7 nucleotides match TRBD1. CDR3 amino acids: CASSFYRGDSPLHF. The CDR3 coding sequence is TGTGCCAGCAGTTTCTACAGGGGTGATTCACCCCTCCACTTT.